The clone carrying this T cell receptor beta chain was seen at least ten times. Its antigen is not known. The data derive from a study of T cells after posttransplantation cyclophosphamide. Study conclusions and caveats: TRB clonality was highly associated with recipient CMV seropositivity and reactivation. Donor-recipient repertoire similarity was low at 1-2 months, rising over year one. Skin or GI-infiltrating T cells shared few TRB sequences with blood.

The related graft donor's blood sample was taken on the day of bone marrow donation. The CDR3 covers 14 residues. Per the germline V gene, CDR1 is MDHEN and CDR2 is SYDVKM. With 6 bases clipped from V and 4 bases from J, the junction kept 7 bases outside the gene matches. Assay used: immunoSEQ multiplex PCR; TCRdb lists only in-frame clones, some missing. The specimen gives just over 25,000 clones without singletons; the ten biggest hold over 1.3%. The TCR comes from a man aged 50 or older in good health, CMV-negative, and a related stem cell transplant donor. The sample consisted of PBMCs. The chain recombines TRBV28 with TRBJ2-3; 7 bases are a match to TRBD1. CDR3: CASSRGQTSDTQYF. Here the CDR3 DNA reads TGTGCCAGCAGCCGGGGACAGACCTCAGATACGCAGTATTTT.